This entry lists 15 T cell receptor beta chains sequenced from one sample in a study of cytomegalovirus exposure and HLA in healthy donors. PCR was performed using 60 Vbeta and 13 Jbeta primers. TCRdb's table, derived via immunoSEQ multiplex PCR, lists solely in-frame clones and lacks some. Of under 250,000 clones in the sample, around 73% were seen once. Sequencing input: PBMCs. Receptors were obtained from a male donor in good health and CMV-seronegative.

The chain links TRBV27 to TRBJ2-1, with D maybe TRBD2 (5 bases). V lost 7 bases to trimming and J lost 4 bases, with 14 bases between them. Germline lookup yields CDR1 MNHEY and CDR2 SMNVEV (reference sequence). The CDR3 loop spans 14 amino acids. The CDR3 DNA reads as TGTGCCAGCACGGGCTGGCGAGGGTACAATGAGCAGTTCTTC. It specifies CASTGWRGYNEQFF.

The chain carries TRBV5-4 and TRBJ1-4, with TRBD1 as a possible D gene (5 bases). The CDR3 is 16 amino acids. With 0 bases removed from V and 7 bases from J, the gap between germline ends came to 16 bases. CDR1 and CDR2 (germline): SGHNT, YYREEE (reference sequence). CDR3 amino acids: CASSLGGTQGFEKLFF. In DNA form, the CDR3 reads TGTGCCAGCAGCTTGGGGGGTACTCAGGGATTTGAAAAACTGTTTTTT. The variable domain in full, with the rest retrieved from reference TRBV5-4 and TRBJ1-4, is ETGVTQSPTHLIKTRGQQVTLRCSSQSGHNTVSWYQQALGQGPQFIFQYYREEENGRGNFPPRFSGLQFPNYSSELNVNALELDDSALYLCASSLGGTQGFEKLFFGSGTQLSVL.

The chain couples TRBV7-8 to TRBJ2-7; D is possibly TRBD2 (5 bases). Germline-derived CDR1 and CDR2 are SGHVS and FQNEAQ. V was cut by 6 bases and J by 2 bases, with 20 bases left in between. The CDR3 runs 16 residues. The CDR3 DNA is TGTGCCAGCAGTCAACCTTTTGAGCGGAGTACCTACGAGCAGTACTTC. Translating it yields CASSQPFERSTYEQYF.

The V gene is TRBV9, the J gene TRBJ2-2; the match to TRBD2 covers 7 bases. Germline V gene lookup returns CDR1 SGDLS and CDR2 YYNGEE. This CDR3 is built from 14 residues. V shed 2 bases and J 7 bases; nucleotides not matched to a gene: 5. The CDR3 sequence is CASSVVGGIGELFF. The CDR3 nucleotides read TGTGCCAGCAGCGTTGTGGGAGGGATCGGGGAGCTGTTTTTT.

This chain joins TRBV7-6 and TRBJ2-5; possible D gene TRBD2, 6 bases. Germline assignment: CDR1 SGHVS and CDR2 FNYEAQ. With 4 bases removed from V and 0 bases from J, the gap between germline ends came to 12 bases. The CDR3 has 15 amino acids. This CDR3 is CASSSHWGDQETQYF. The CDR3 coding sequence is TGTGCCAGCAGCTCCCATTGGGGGGACCAAGAGACCCAGTACTTC.

This clone was counted a single time. V and J are TRBV6-5 and TRBJ2-7, with D possibly being TRBD2 (5 bases). The V gene's germline CDR1 is MNHEY and CDR2 SVGAGI. The CDR3 has 14 amino acids. V was clipped by 2 bases and J by 7 bases, with 15 bases between them. The CDR3 region is CASSYVAGSGEQYF. CDR3 sequence (DNA): TGTGCCAGCAGTTACGTAGCAGGCTCGGGAGAGCAGTACTTC.

The CDR3 reads CAWNPSSHEQYF. CDR3 sequence (DNA): TGTGCCTGGAACCCATCAAGCCACGAGCAGTACTTC. The chain uses TRBV30 and TRBJ2-7; D is ambiguous. The germline V gene has CDR1 GTSNPN and CDR2 SVGIG (reference sequence). With 4 bases removed from V and 5 bases from J, the gap between germline ends came to 12 bases. This CDR3 comprises 12 residues.

Remarks on this clone: The junction differs from germline at one of its ends, possibly a read error. The chain links TRBV9 to TRBJ2-7, with TRBD1 matching over 9 bases. In germline, CDR1 is SGDLS, CDR2 YYNGEE. CDR3 length: 15 amino acids. CDR3 residues: CASSAGTGRSYEQHF. CDR3 bases: TGTGCCAGCAGCGCGGGGACAGGGAGATCCTACGAGCAGCACTTC.

The V gene is TRBV28, the J gene TRBJ2-1; D unresolved. Germline CDR1 and CDR2: MDHEN and SYDVKM. V gave up 6 bases and J gave up 8 bases, with 8 bases separating them. The CDR3 is 11 amino acids. The CDR3 region has the DNA TGTGCCAGCAGCTCATACTATGAGCAGTTCTTC. Amino acid sequence: CASSSYYEQFF.

The V and J genes are TRBV7-9 and TRBJ2-1; D unresolved. The ends were cut back, 5 bases at V and 6 bases at J, with 11 bases in the middle. This CDR3 spans 13 amino acids. Germline assignment: CDR1 SEHNR and CDR2 FQNEAQ (reference sequence). The CDR3 here is CASSPKYPNEQFF. CDR3 sequence (DNA): TGTGCCAGCAGCCCTAAGTACCCCAATGAGCAGTTCTTC.

Here the CDR3 reads CASSTGGNQPQHF. The CDR3, as DNA: TGTGCCAGCTCGACAGGGGGCAATCAGCCCCAGCATTTT. The chain recombines TRBV6-1 with TRBJ1-5; 8 nucleotides match TRBD1. Germline V CDR1 and CDR2: MNHNS, SASEGT. This CDR3 is 13 amino acids long. Trimming cost V 8 bases and J 2 bases; bases outside gene matches: 2.

The chain has TRBV19 and TRBJ2-1; TRBD2 matches at 7 bases. Germline-derived CDR1 and CDR2 are LNHDA and SQIVND (reference sequence). With V trimmed by 5 bases and J by 4 bases, 11 bases remained unmatched. The CDR3 totals 16 residues. The CDR3 DNA follows: TGTGCCAGTAGTCCGTTTGGGAGCGGGATATACAATGAGCAGTTCTTC. It yields the protein CASSPFGSGIYNEQFF.

On this clone itself: This same CDR3 is encoded by further DNA sequences in the sample. The chain uses TRBV18 and TRBJ1-1, with D maybe TRBD1 (5 bases). Trimming pared 4 bases from V and 1 base from J, leaving 7 bases between. This CDR3 has 13 amino acids. Germline V lookup: CDR1 KGHSH, CDR2 LQKENI. The CDR3, as DNA: TGTGCCAGCTCACTCGGACAGAACACTGAAGCTTTCTTT. It yields the protein CASSLGQNTEAFF.

This clone turned up a few times. The chain combines TRBV11-2 with TRBJ2-1; 12 bases are a match to TRBD2. CDR1 SGHAT and CDR2 FQNNGV come from the germline V gene. Trimming took 8 bases from V and 7 from J; bases not matched to a gene: 6. The CDR3 totals 14 residues. The chain's CDR3 is CASRSSGRGNEQFF. The CDR3 DNA sequence: TGTGCCAGCCGTTCTAGCGGGAGGGGGAATGAGCAGTTCTTC.

The table lists this clone with a few counts. This rearrangement joins TRBV5-1 to TRBJ2-3, with 8 bases matching TRBD2. The V gene end was trimmed by 6 bases and the J gene end by 2 bases; junction bases not matched to a gene: 14. Germline values: CDR1 SGHRS, CDR2 YFSETQ. The CDR3 length is 17 residues. DNA of the CDR3: TGCGCCAGCAAGTCTAGCGGGCCGAGTAAGTACACAGATACGCAGTATTTT. This encodes CASKSSGPSKYTDTQYF.